This T cell receptor (beta chain) was obtained from a study of T-cell memory formation after mild COVID-19. Across the study: Clusters were largely donor specific. General study results and limits: SARS-CoV-2 specificity was not confirmed for second-wave clones peaking on day 37. Pre-infection memory carried some responding clones, suggesting that cross-reactive memory joined.

Trimming removed 4 bases at V and 3 bases at J, with 12 bases between. CDR1 and CDR2 (germline): LNHDA, SQIVND (reference sequence). There are 14 residues in the CDR3. TCRdb itself ran the 5' RACE reads through MiXCR, one entry per CDR3 protein. The sample comprises about 560,000 distinct CDR3 sequences, under 20% of which are singletons, and 9.5% to 15% rests with the top ten. Concerning this clonotype itself: Its target is unknown.

The chain joins TRBV19 to TRBJ1-1, with D perhaps TRBD1 (5 bases). The clonotype was recovered from an adult woman who had mild COVID-19 (a few samples of this study predate the infection). Cell type and time point are not known. The sample consisted of PBMCs or a T cell subset sorted from them (not recorded which). In DNA, the CDR3 is TGTGCCAGTAGTAATCCCGGGGGGGACACTGAAGCTTTCTTT. It encodes CASSNPGGDTEAFF.